This T cell receptor (beta chain) was identified during a study of CD8 T cells in Susac syndrome. The RNA, roughly 0.5 to 1 ug, was put through reverse transcription using random hexamers. Multiplex PCR with immunoSEQ amplified the TCR beta CDR3 across 54 Vbeta and 13 Jbeta. Via MiXCR, TCRdb re-called the immunoSEQ multiplex PCR reads, giving one row per CDR3 protein. The profile covers over 150,000 distinct CDR3 sequences, with over 90% appearing a single time and about 0.1% taken by the ten largest. The receptor was isolated from a human donor with Susac syndrome. The sequenced sample consisted of CD4+ T cells from PBMCs.

DNA for the CDR3: TGTGCCAGCAGCCCCCTTCTTTTGGCCGAGAACACTGAAGCTTTCTTT. It yields the protein CASSPLLLAENTEAFF. This sequence joins TRBV16 and TRBJ1-1; D gene ambiguous. Germline CDR1 KGHSY, CDR2 FQNENV. The V end was cut by 4 bases, the J end by 1 base, with 16 bases between. This CDR3 region has 16 residues.